The TCR beta chain described here comes from a study of T-cell memory formation after mild COVID-19. Whole-study context: TCR clusters mostly belonged to single donors.

TCRdb re-called the 5' RACE reads through MiXCR, storing one row per CDR3 protein. Of about 610,000 distinct CDR3 sequences listed, around a sixth are singletons. This clonotype has just a few counts. Its antigen is undetermined. Germline CDR1 reads DFQATT; CDR2 reads SNEGSKA (reference sequence). This CDR3 is built from 14 residues. After removal of 4 bases from V and 1 base from J, the junction contained 5 bases not matched to a gene. General study points: CD4/CD8 balance characterized clones contracting day 15 to 85, and CD4+ skew characterized later expanders.

Sequencing used PBMCs or a T cell subset sorted from them (not recorded which). The TCR originated in an adult woman who had mild COVID-19 (a few samples of this study predate the infection). Cell type and time point are not known. The chain uses TRBV20-1 and TRBJ2-7; 9 bases line up with TRBD1. The CDR3 region has the DNA TGCAGTGCTACCGACAGGGGGGCTTCCTACGAGCAGTACTTC. Protein: CSATDRGASYEQYF.